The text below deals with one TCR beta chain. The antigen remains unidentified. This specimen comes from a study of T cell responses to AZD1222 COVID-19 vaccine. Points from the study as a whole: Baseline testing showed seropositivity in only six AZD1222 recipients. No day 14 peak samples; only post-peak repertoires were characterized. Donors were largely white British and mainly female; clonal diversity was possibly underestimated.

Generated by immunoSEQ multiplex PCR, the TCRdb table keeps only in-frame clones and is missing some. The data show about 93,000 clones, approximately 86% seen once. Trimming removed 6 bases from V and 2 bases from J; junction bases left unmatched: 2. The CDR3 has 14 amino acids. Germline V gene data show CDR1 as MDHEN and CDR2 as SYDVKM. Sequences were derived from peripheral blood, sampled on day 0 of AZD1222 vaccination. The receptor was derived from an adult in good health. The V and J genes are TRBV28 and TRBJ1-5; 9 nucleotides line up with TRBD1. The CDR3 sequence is CASRRQGGNQPQHF. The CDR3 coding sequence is TGTGCCAGCAGGAGACAGGGGGGCAATCAGCCCCAGCATTTT.